The 5 T cell receptor beta chains below all came from one sample that was sequenced in a study of cytomegalovirus exposure and HLA in healthy donors. The PCR had 60 Vbeta and 13 Jbeta primers. Sequenced by immunoSEQ multiplex PCR; TCRdb stores in-frame clones only, minus some. The table records some 200,000 clones, about 75% of them present only once. Sequencing was carried out using PBMCs. The source is a young man in good health and CMV-seronegative.

The chain is built from TRBV29-1 and TRBJ2-5, with 10 bases lining up with TRBD1. With V trimmed by 6 bases and J by 5 bases, 15 bases remained unmatched. CDR1 and CDR2 (germline): SQVTM, ANQGSEA. This CDR3 has 16 residues. The CDR3 DNA reads as TGCAGCGTCGCTGCTAGGGACAGGGGACTAGGGGAGACCCAGTACTTC. Its translation: CSVAARDRGLGETQYF.

This clone occurred once. V gene TRBV25-1 combines with J gene TRBJ2-7; TRBD2 aligns across 11 bases. Losses at the gene ends were 1 base for V and 2 bases for J; bases not matched to a gene: 4. The CDR3 covers 16 residues. Germline lookup yields CDR1 MGHDK and CDR2 SYGVNS. The CDR3, as DNA: TGTGCCAGCAGTGAATCCTCTAGCGGGAGGCCCTACGAGCAGTACTTC. Its protein is CASSESSSGRPYEQYF.

J is TRBJ1-2 and V is TRBV7-9; 7 bases fit TRBD1. CDR3 length equals 14 residues. In germline, CDR1 is SEHNR, CDR2 FQNEAQ (reference sequence). J lost 4 bases, V lost 5 bases, and 7 bases had no gene match. The CDR3 DNA reads TGTGCCAGCAGCCCCAAGACAGGGACCTATGGCTACACCTTC. It is translated as CASSPKTGTYGYTF.

Of note for this clone: One end of the junction is discordant with germline, which a read error may explain. The chain joins TRBV7-7 to TRBJ2-2; 9 positions agree with TRBD1. The CDR3 covers 15 residues. Germline V CDR1 and CDR2: SSHAT, FNYEAQ (reference sequence). CDR3 nucleotide sequence: TGTGCTAGCAGCCGGGGGACAGGGTCCACCGGGGAGCTGTTTTTT. The encoded protein is CASSRGTGSTGELFF.

The V gene is TRBV10-2, the J gene TRBJ2-7; TRBD2 matches at 9 bases. This CDR3 has 14 residues. Unmatched junction bases numbered 2, after V lost 2 bases and J lost 3 bases. Germline V CDR1 and CDR2: WSHSY, SAAADI. The CDR3 spells CASSEGGGGYEQYF. The CDR3 coding sequence is TGCGCCAGCAGTGAGGGCGGGGGGGGCTACGAGCAGTACTTC.